This entry features one T cell receptor beta chain sequence. Antigen: not known. These data originate in a study of CD4+ T cells in melanoma. Overall study findings and caveats: Diverse differentiation states were reported for melanoma neoantigen-specific CD4+ T cells. CD8+ T cell, macrophage and B cell function reportedly correlated with neoantigen-specific CD4+ T cells.

Assay: immunoSEQ multiplex PCR; the TCRdb copy retains only in-frame clones and omits some. The repertoire holds under 11,000 clones, with 50% to 75% as singletons. In germline, CDR1 is MNHEY, CDR2 SVGAGI. With 6 bases removed from V and 4 bases from J, the gap between germline ends came to 9 bases. CDR3 length: 13 amino acids. This chain connects TRBV6-5 to TRBJ2-2, with a tentative D call TRBD1 (5 bases). The clonotype originates from a human donor with melanoma. The specimen was cells from a culture (not recorded whether cultured in vitro). The CDR3 is CASRGLGTGELFF. In DNA form, the CDR3 reads TGTGCCAGCAGGGGGCTGGGCACCGGGGAGCTGTTTTTT.